This T cell receptor beta chain was captured by sequencing in a study of blood T cell repertoires in COVID-19. Germline V gene data show CDR1 as LGHDT and CDR2 as YNNKEL (reference sequence). The length of the CDR3 is 14 residues. Unmatched junction bases numbered 2, after V lost 4 bases and J lost 2 bases. The repertoire was sequenced with immunoSEQ multiplex PCR; TCRdb's copy has only in-frame clones and lacks some. The sample contains some 100,000 clones, about 89% of which appear only once. The chain joins TRBV3-1 (or the pseudogene TRBV3-2) to TRBJ1-1; 9 nucleotides agree with TRBD1. Sequencing was performed on peripheral blood. The clonotype was recovered from a human donor with active COVID-19. The donor label of this sample is uncertain. The CDR3 DNA follows: TGTGCCAGCAGCCCACAGGGGGCTAACACTGAAGCTTTCTTT. Its translation: CASSPQGANTEAFF.